Listed here are 17 T cell receptor beta chains from one sample, sequenced in a study of blood T cell repertoires in COVID-19. Sequencing was performed with immunoSEQ multiplex PCR; in TCRdb, only in-frame clones are kept and a portion is missing. Counted here are about 160,000 clones, 88% occurring once; the ten biggest clones make up about 6.6%. Sequencing was performed on PBMCs or T cells enriched from blood (not recorded which). The receptors here all came from a woman aged 45-60 years who had recovered from COVID-19.

In this sample, this clone turned up a few times. The V gene is TRBV14, the J gene TRBJ2-1, with 7 positions matching TRBD1. Germline CDR1 SGHDN, CDR2 FVKESK. This CDR3 has 15 amino acids. V gave up 4 bases and J gave up 3 bases; unmatched junction bases: 6. The CDR3 is CASSRGGLFYNEQFF. The CDR3 region has the DNA TGTGCCAGCAGCCGAGGGGGCCTCTTCTACAATGAGCAGTTCTTC.

V and J are TRBV6-5 and TRBJ1-1, with D perhaps matching TRBD1 (5 bases). The V gene lost 7 bases and the J gene lost 6 bases, with 18 bases spanning the gap. The CDR3 covers 14 residues. The germline V gene has CDR1 MNHEY and CDR2 SVGAGI. CDR3 bases: TGTGCCAGCAACCTAGGGCAGGGAAAGGCTGAAGCTTTCTTT. It specifies CASNLGQGKAEAFF.

This clone was seen a single time. The CDR3 DNA follows: TGTGCCAGCAGTGAACAGGGAATGGAAAATTCACCCCTCCACTTT. This gives the protein CASSEQGMENSPLHF. The chain links TRBV6-1 to TRBJ1-6; D perhaps matches TRBD1 (5 bases). The length of the CDR3 is 15 residues. Germline CDR1 is MNHNS and CDR2 is SASEGT. V was clipped by 2 bases and J by 7 bases, with 12 bases between them.

This clone was counted between two and nine times. The rearrangement uses TRBV3-1 (or the pseudogene TRBV3-2) and TRBJ2-2; no firm D call. The CDR3 contains 14 residues. Trimming took 2 bases from V and 6 from J, leaving 10 bases between them. The germline CDR1 and CDR2 sequences are LGHDT and YNNKEL (reference sequence). The CDR3 reads CASSQRRLAGELFF. The CDR3 region has the DNA TGTGCCAGCAGCCAACGGAGACTTGCCGGGGAGCTGTTTTTT.

The V and J genes are TRBV10-3 and TRBJ1-1; 7 bases agree with TRBD1. The junction had 7 bases not matched to a gene; V was cut back by 5 bases and J by 1 base. CDR3 length equals 15 residues. The germline CDR1 and CDR2 sequences are ENHRY and SYGVKD. In DNA form, the CDR3 reads TGTGCCATCAGTCCATCGACAGGGCCGAACACTGAAGCTTTCTTT. It encodes CAISPSTGPNTEAFF.

The chain links TRBV19 to TRBJ1-2; D may be TRBD1 (6 bases). Trimming removed 3 bases from V and 4 bases from J, with 18 bases in between. The CDR3 is made up of 16 amino acids. Germline assignment: CDR1 LNHDA and CDR2 SQIVND (reference sequence). The CDR3 bases are TGTGCCAGTAGTATGGTGGGTCGGACAGTCTCCTATGGCTACACCTTC. Translating it yields CASSMVGRTVSYGYTF.

The chain is built from TRBV7-8 and TRBJ2-2; 9 bases match TRBD1. This CDR3 is 15 amino acids long. V lost 8 bases to trimming and J lost 1 base; unmatched junction nucleotides: 5. Per the germline V gene, CDR1 is SGHVS and CDR2 is FQNEAQ. The CDR3 spells CASGGDRVNTGELFF. DNA for the CDR3: TGTGCCAGCGGTGGGGACAGGGTGAACACCGGGGAGCTGTTTTTT.

The CDR3 sequence is CASSGQGNYNSPLHF. DNA for the CDR3: TGTGCCAGCAGCGGACAGGGGAACTATAATTCACCCCTCCACTTT. The chain has TRBV3-1 (or the pseudogene TRBV3-2) and TRBJ1-6; 9 bases are a match to TRBD1. The CDR3 has 15 residues. J was trimmed by 3 bases and V by 5 bases; bases with no gene match: 2. The germline CDR1 and CDR2 sequences are LGHDT and YNNKEL (reference sequence).

V is TRBV19 and J is TRBJ1-1; possibly TRBD1 for D (5 bases). This CDR3 comprises 17 residues. Trimming shortened V by 3 bases and J by 0 bases, and 17 bases separated the two germline ends. CDR1 is LNHDA, CDR2 SQIVND, per germline (reference sequence). The CDR3 loop reads CASSIIRQGGMNTEAFF. The CDR3 region has the DNA TGTGCCAGTAGTATCATTCGGCAGGGTGGGATGAACACTGAAGCTTTCTTT.

The count of this clone is one. The chain employs TRBV12-3 or TRBV12-4 and TRBJ2-1; 10 bases fit TRBD2. The CDR3 length is 13 residues. V dropped 7 bases and J dropped 7; count of bases not matched to a gene: 4. CDR3 region: CASTLAGRNEQFF. CDR3 nucleotides: TGTGCCAGCACACTAGCGGGGCGTAATGAGCAGTTCTTC.

The chain uses TRBV19 and TRBJ2-3; perhaps TRBD1 as D (5 bases). Germline-derived CDR1 and CDR2 are LNHDA and SQIVND (reference sequence). This CDR3 is built from 12 residues. The ends were cut back, 5 bases at V and 9 bases at J, with 12 bases in the middle. In DNA form, the CDR3 reads TGTGCCAGTAGTCCACAGGAAAAAACGCAGTATTTT. It translates to CASSPQEKTQYF.

A few counts support this clone. CDR3 sequence: CASSSGTGRPYEQYF. CDR3 nucleotide sequence: TGTGCCAGCAGTTCCGGGACAGGGAGGCCCTACGAGCAGTACTTC. The chain is built from TRBV6-6 and TRBJ2-7; 9 nucleotides align to TRBD1. The germline V gene has CDR1 MNHNY and CDR2 SVGAGI (reference sequence). CDR3 length: 15 residues. V shed 4 bases, J shed 2 bases, and the junction held 6 bases outside the gene matches.

The chain couples TRBV9 to TRBJ2-1; D unresolved. The CDR3 has 16 residues. Germline V gene sequence: CDR1 SGDLS, CDR2 YYNGEE. Trimming removed 0 bases at V and 0 bases at J, with 10 bases between. CDR3 sequence: CASSVGAAHSYNEQFF. The CDR3 nucleotides are TGTGCCAGCAGCGTAGGGGCAGCACACTCCTACAATGAGCAGTTCTTC. The full variable domain, in which reference TRBV9 and TRBJ2-1 provide the parts outside the CDR3, is DSGVTQTPKHLITATGQRVTLRCSPRSGDLSVYWYQQSLDQGLQFLIQYYNGEERAKGNILERFSAQQFPDLHSELNLSSLELGDSALYFCASSVGAAHSYNEQFFGPGTRLTVL.

This clone was counted only a few times. The chain's CDR3 is CASSFSLSEAFF. In DNA form, the CDR3 reads TGTGCCAGCAGCTTCTCCCTTTCTGAAGCTTTCTTT. V gene TRBV7-9 combines with J gene TRBJ1-1; D not resolved. The CDR3 consists of 12 residues. Looked up from germline, CDR1 is SEHNR and CDR2 is FQNEAQ (reference sequence). Trimming removed 3 bases at V and 6 bases at J, with 8 bases between.

The rearrangement joins TRBV19 to TRBJ1-1; D remains ambiguous. CDR3 length: 16 amino acids. The germline V and J ends were trimmed by 3 bases and 2 bases, with 16 bases remaining between them. Germline V gene sequence: CDR1 LNHDA, CDR2 SQIVND (reference sequence). The CDR3 loop is CASSIGSGGPNTEAFF. DNA for the CDR3: TGTGCCAGTAGTATCGGGTCCGGAGGGCCAAACACTGAAGCTTTCTTT. Based on the CDR3 plus reference TRBV19 and TRBJ1-1, the full variable domain is DGGITQSPKYLFRKEGQNVTLSCEQNLNHDAMYWYRQDPGQGLRLIYYSQIVNDFQKGDIAEGYSVSREKKESFPLTVTSAQKNPTAFYLCASSIGSGGPNTEAFFGQGTRLTVV.

V is TRBV5-1 and J is TRBJ2-6; perhaps TRBD2 as D (5 bases). This CDR3 is 15 amino acids long. In germline, CDR1 is SGHRS, CDR2 YFSETQ. Trimming removed 5 bases from V and 6 bases from J, with 15 bases in between. The CDR3 DNA is TGCGCCAGCAGTTCTGGCGGGTCGCAGGCCAACGTCCTGACTTTC. Translating it yields CASSSGGSQANVLTF.

The chain combines TRBV7-2 with TRBJ1-6; D call uncertain. The CDR3 is 13 residues long. CDR1 SGHTA and CDR2 FQGNSA come from the germline V gene. V gave up 1 base and J gave up 11 bases, with 9 bases separating them. As DNA, the CDR3 is TGTGCCAGCAGCTTAGGGTTTCTACCACCCCTCCACTTT. Protein product: CASSLGFLPPLHF. Looking up the rest from reference TRBV7-2 and TRBJ1-6 gives the full variable domain: GAGVSQSPSNKVTEKGKDVELRCDPISGHTALYWYRQSLGQGLEFLIYFQGNSAPDKSGLPSDRFSAERTGGSVSTLTIQRTQQEDSAVYLCASSLGFLPPLHFGNGTRLTVT.